Reported below is one TCR beta chain. Its antigen remains unknown. This sample stems from a study of shared clonotypes between healthy human individuals. V lost 5 bases and J lost 4; bases outside the gene matches: 5. The CDR3 sequence is 15 residues long. The germline V gene has CDR1 SEHNR and CDR2 FQNEAQ (reference sequence). Findings and limits, study-wide: Naive subsets, compared against memory subsets, generally had larger estimated richness values.

Investigators spread the genomic DNA of each subset evenly over several immunoSEQ plates. Sequencing used immunoSEQ multiplex PCR; TCRdb keeps in-frame clones, though not all of them. The sample includes about 1 million clones, about 70% of them seen just once. This receptor was identified in a man younger than 35 in good health. The chain couples TRBV7-9 to TRBJ2-7; 13 bases are shared with TRBD2. Source material: memory CD4+ T cells sorted from blood. As for subset: CD45RA-negative fraction. The CDR3: CASSHRTSGSYEQYF. The DNA of the CDR3 is TGTGCCAGCAGCCATCGGACTAGCGGGAGTTACGAGCAGTACTTC.